This record looks at one TCR beta chain sequence and its context. No antigen is known for it. This sample is part of a study of cytomegalovirus exposure and HLA in healthy donors. Amplification used 60 Vbeta primers and 13 Jbeta primers. Only in-frame clones appear in the TCRdb table, and some are missing; sequencing was by immunoSEQ multiplex PCR. The data hold 100,000 or so clones, with roughly 85% observed a single time. Study-wide findings and caveats: A later analysis showed that HLA-associated TCR beta chains had undergone more clonal expansion than equally common others.

The clonotype comes from a man aged 40-55 years in good health and CMV-seronegative. Material: PBMCs.

The CDR3, as DNA: TGTGCCAGCAGCATCTCAGCGGGGGGGAAGACAGATACGCAGTATTTT. Translating gives CASSISAGGKTDTQYF. The chain is built from TRBV7-3 and TRBJ2-3, with 10 bases that match TRBD2. Losses at the gene ends were 5 bases for V and 3 bases for J; bases not matched to a gene: 8. The CDR3 is 16 amino acids. Looked up from germline, CDR1 is SGHTA and CDR2 is FQGTGA. The entire variable domain, with the rest obtained from reference TRBV7-3 and TRBJ2-3, is as follows: GAGVSQTPSNKVTEKGKYVELRCDPISGHTALYWYRQSLGQGPEFLIYFQGTGAADDSGLPNDRFFAVRPEGSVSTLKIQRTERGDSAVYLCASSISAGGKTDTQYFGPGTRLTVL.